This T cell receptor beta chain was sequenced during a study of post-analysis software for immune sequencing data. cDNA libraries of TCR beta carried unique molecular identifiers. TCRdb used MiXCR to reprocess the PCR reads, holding one entry per CDR3 protein. The table lists about 540,000 distinct CDR3 sequences, approximately 31% of them singletons. Study findings and constraints: Relative to controls, patients had a few TRBV segments at higher frequency, with TRBV5-6, TRBV5-1 and TRBV20-1 among these.

Remarks on this clonotype: Its target is unknown.

The CDR3 consists of 16 residues. CDR1 is LGHDT and CDR2 is YNNKEL in the germline V gene (reference sequence). Germline trimming cut 4 bases from V and 5 bases from J; bases unmatched to any gene: 13. This TCR was sampled from a girl under 18 with multiple sclerosis. Sample: blood. The chain recombines TRBV3-1 with TRBJ2-7, with TRBD2 matching over 8 bases. CDR3 coding DNA: TGTGCCAGCAGCCTAAGTTCTCCGGGACTAGTAAACGAGCAGTACTTC. It translates to CASSLSSPGLVNEQYF.